The rows below give T cell receptor beta chains drawn from one sample of a study of identical twins. TCRdb analysed the 5' RACE reads with MiXCR anew, one entry per CDR3 protein. The sample lists some 460,000 distinct CDR3 sequences, 11% to 15% occurring once. These data were likewise used in another study, on yellow fever vaccine responses in identical twins.

Sequencing used CD4+ T cells sorted from blood. The receptors stem from a woman younger than 30 in good health. The CDR3 runs from the conserved cysteine through the conserved F or W. A D gene is named only where the DNA matches it firmly. Part of the rows lack a size; the others show once, few, many or a class for expanded clones.

J,size,D,V,DNA,CDR3
TRBJ1-5,few,-,TRBV19,TGTGCCAGTAGTAAGACAGCTGGAGAGCCTTATAGCAATCAGCCCCAGCATTTT,CASSKTAGEPYSNQPQHF
TRBJ2-1,few,-,TRBV28,TGTGCCAGCAGTCTACTAGTTAGTGAGCAGTTCTTC,CASSLLVSEQFF
TRBJ2-1,few,-,TRBV20-1,TGCAGTGCTAGAATCCCAGGCTACAATGAGCAGTTCTTC,CSARIPGYNEQFF
TRBJ2-7,many,-,TRBV4-3,TGCGCCAGCAGCCAAGAACTACCACCCGGGGAGCAGTACTTC,CASSQELPPGEQYF
TRBJ2-5,-,-,TRBV5-1,TGCGCCAGCAGGGGGACTCCCCAAGAGACCCAGTACTTC,CASRGTPQETQYF
TRBJ1-2,few,-,TRBV7-9,TGTGCCAGCAGCCCGAGGGAGGGTAACTATGGCTACACCTTC,CASSPREGNYGYTF
TRBJ2-2,many,-,TRBV6-2/TRBV6-3,TGTGCCAGCAGTTACGGAGCGAGAAACACCGGGGAGCTGTTTTTT,CASSYGARNTGELFF
TRBJ2-5,few,TRBD2,TRBV5-1,TGCGCCAGCAGCCGATATGACGGGAGGAGTGGGGAGACCCAGTACTTC,CASSRYDGRSGETQYF
TRBJ1-6,-,-,TRBV2,TGTGCCAGCAGTGTTACGGCCGGCTCGCCCCTCCACTTT,CASSVTAGSPLHF
TRBJ2-7,-,-,TRBV28,TGTGCCAGCAGTTCCCCCCGAACAGCCAGCTCCTACGAGCAGTACTTC,CASSSPRTASSYEQYF
TRBJ2-1,few,-,TRBV7-9,TGTGCCAGCAGCTTAGCCAGCCCCACGGGTGAGCAGTTCTTC,CASSLASPTGEQFF
TRBJ2-1,-,TRBD2,TRBV7-9,TGTGCCAGCAGCTTACAGCGGGGGCCCGGCAATGAGCAGTTCTTC,CASSLQRGPGNEQFF
TRBJ1-1,few,TRBD1,TRBV10-3,TGTGCCATCAGCTCTGACAGGGCTCCGAACACTGAAGCTTTCTTT,CAISSDRAPNTEAFF
TRBJ1-4,few,-,TRBV7-8,TGTGCCAGCAGCTTCGGCCAGTTTAATGAAAAACTGTTTTTT,CASSFGQFNEKLFF
TRBJ1-4,few,-,TRBV20-1,TGCAGTGCTTACCTGGGGGGAGAAAAACTGTTTTTT,CSAYLGGEKLFF
TRBJ2-3,few,-,TRBV3-1,TGTGCCAGCAGCCCAAGACTAAACCCCGGGACCGCAATTGCGCAGTATTTT,CASSPRLNPGTAIAQYF
TRBJ2-7,-,TRBD2,TRBV25-1,TGTTCTTTGCGGGGGGCTAGCAACGAGCAGTACTTC,CSLRGASNEQYF
TRBJ2-1,many,-,TRBV12-3/TRBV12-4,TGTGCCAGCAGTCCGGGACGTCCGTGGAATGAGCAGTTCTTC,CASSPGRPWNEQFF
TRBJ2-7,few,TRBD2,TRBV20-1,TGCAGTGCTCCCGGGACAGACGGGACTAGCGGGAGCTACGAGCAGTACTTC,CSAPGTDGTSGSYEQYF
TRBJ2-4,few,-,TRBV7-2,TGTGCCAGCAGCTTTAAGACCGATCAGTACTTC,CASSFKTDQYF
TRBJ1-5,-,TRBD1,TRBV12-3/TRBV12-4,TGTGCCAGCAGCTCGACAGGGGGAGGGGGTCAGCCCCAGCATTTT,CASSSTGGGGQPQHF
TRBJ1-1,-,-,TRBV6-2/TRBV6-3,TGTGCCAGCAGTTACTCAGGTCTTGGGACTGAAGCTTTCTTT,CASSYSGLGTEAFF
TRBJ2-7,-,-,TRBV20-1,TGCAGTGCTAGGGGCAGGGCCGGCTCCTACGAGCAGTACTTC,CSARGRAGSYEQYF
TRBJ2-1,-,-,TRBV9,TGTGCCAGCAGCGTCGACGCGGCCCAGCGCTACAATGAGCAGTTCTTC,CASSVDAAQRYNEQFF
TRBJ2-7,-,TRBD1,TRBV7-2,TGTGCCAGCAGCCTCCCAGGGGGCGCGTCCTACGAGCAGTACTTC,CASSLPGGASYEQYF
TRBJ2-3,many,TRBD1,TRBV12-3/TRBV12-4,TGTGCCAGCAGTTTCCATCGGGACAGTACGCAGTATTTT,CASSFHRDSTQYF
TRBJ2-5,few,-,TRBV20-1,TGCAGTGCTAGTCTCGGCTTCCAAGAGACCCAGTACTTC,CSASLGFQETQYF
TRBJ1-6,-,-,TRBV20-1,TGCAGTGCCGGGGCCGCTTCTCTTTCTAATTCACCCCTCCACTTT,CSAGAASLSNSPLHF
TRBJ2-5,many,-,TRBV29-1,TGCAGCGTTGTGGGTATACGAGAGACCCAGTACTTC,CSVVGIRETQYF
TRBJ1-2,few,-,TRBV27,TGTGCCAGCAGTTTAGTAGGGGGGGAGGTCGGTGGCTACACCTTC,CASSLVGGEVGGYTF
TRBJ2-6,few,-,TRBV6-2/TRBV6-3,TGTGCCAAAAATCCGGACGGCGTCCTGACTTTC,CAKNPDGVLTF
TRBJ2-3,-,-,TRBV20-1,TGCAGTGCTAGAGATTTACCGGGGAGACCCACAGATACGCAGTATTTT,CSARDLPGRPTDTQYF
TRBJ1-1,many,-,TRBV3-1,TGTGCCAGCAGCCAAGGGTGGGCTGAAGCTTTCTTT,CASSQGWAEAFF
TRBJ2-1,-,TRBD2,TRBV9,TGTGCCAGCAGCCGGAGGACTAGCGGCCCAACCCCACGGGACGATGAGCAGTTCTTC,CASSRRTSGPTPRDDEQFF
TRBJ1-4,-,-,TRBV6-5,TGTGCCAGCAGTTACTCGTACGGTCCAAATGAAAAACTGTTTTTT,CASSYSYGPNEKLFF
TRBJ2-1,few,-,TRBV6-2/TRBV6-3,TGTGCCAGCAGCAACCGGGGGCCTTGGTATGAGCAGTTCTTC,CASSNRGPWYEQFF
TRBJ1-2,-,-,TRBV4-2,TGTGCCAGCAGCCAAGATTTTCAGGGGAACTATGGCTACACCTTC,CASSQDFQGNYGYTF
TRBJ2-7,few,-,TRBV27,TGTGCCAGCAGTTTATCAGGCCTCCCGGTGTACGAGCAGTACTTC,CASSLSGLPVYEQYF
TRBJ2-1,-,-,TRBV6-1,TGTGCCAGCAGACCCCCCGGGACAAGCTCCTACAATGAGCAGTTCTTC,CASRPPGTSSYNEQFF
TRBJ2-7,-,-,TRBV20-1,TGCAGTGCTACCTACCGGTTTAGCTCCTACGAGCAGTACTTC,CSATYRFSSYEQYF
TRBJ2-5,-,-,TRBV20-1,TGCAGTGCTGGGCTACAGACCCAGTACTTC,CSAGLQTQYF
TRBJ2-3,-,TRBD1,TRBV10-3,TGTGCCATCAGTGGGACAGGGGGATATAGCGGAAGCACAGATACGCAGTATTTT,CAISGTGGYSGSTDTQYF
TRBJ2-1,few,TRBD2,TRBV12-3/TRBV12-4,TGTGCCAGCAGTCCCCCGGGACTAGCGGGCAATGAGCAGTTCTTC,CASSPPGLAGNEQFF
TRBJ2-7,many,TRBD1,TRBV29-1,TGCAGCGGGGCCGGGACAGGAAGATCCTACGAGCAGTACTTC,CSGAGTGRSYEQYF
TRBJ2-1,few,TRBD2,TRBV29-1,TGCAGCGATCTAACTAGCGGGGGGAGCTACAATGAGCAGTTCTTC,CSDLTSGGSYNEQFF
TRBJ1-2,-,-,TRBV5-1,TGCGCCAGCAGCCAGGACAGATTCTATGGCTACACCTTC,CASSQDRFYGYTF
TRBJ2-3,few,-,TRBV10-2,TGCGCCAGCAGTGATCCCAAATTCACAGATACGCAGTATTTT,CASSDPKFTDTQYF
TRBJ1-5,-,-,TRBV19,TGTGCCAGTAGTAATCCCGGTCAGCCCCAGCATTTT,CASSNPGQPQHF
TRBJ2-1,-,TRBD2,TRBV5-1,TGCGCCAGCAGCTCTAGACTAGCGGGAAAGGATGAGCAGTTCTTC,CASSSRLAGKDEQFF
TRBJ2-1,-,-,TRBV5-1,TGCGCCAGCAGCTTGGCCACGGTTGGTAAGGTGGCGGGCTACAATGAGCAGTTCTTC,CASSLATVGKVAGYNEQFF
TRBJ2-7,-,TRBD2,TRBV7-3,TGTGCCAGCAGCTTATACGGGACTAGCGGCTACGAGCAGTACTTC,CASSLYGTSGYEQYF
TRBJ2-7,-,-,TRBV12-3/TRBV12-4,TGTGCCAGCAGTTTCCGGCCAGAAGGGATCTACGAGCAGTACTTC,CASSFRPEGIYEQYF
TRBJ2-3,-,-,TRBV7-2,TGTGCCAGCAGCTATCGAATGGGGGATACGCAGTATTTT,CASSYRMGDTQYF
TRBJ2-7,-,TRBD1,TRBV7-2,TGTGCCAGCAGCTTACCTGGACAGGGATGGTACGAGCAGTACTTC,CASSLPGQGWYEQYF
TRBJ2-3,many,-,TRBV29-1,TGCAGCGTTCCCCCTAGGGAGGATTTCACAGATACGCAGTATTTT,CSVPPREDFTDTQYF
TRBJ2-7,few,TRBD1,TRBV9,TGTGCCAGCAGCGAAGGACAGGGGTCGCGGTCCTACGAGCAGTACTTC,CASSEGQGSRSYEQYF
TRBJ1-2,few,-,TRBV10-3,TGTGCCATCAGTGAGCTGGCAGGGAATGGCTACACCTTC,CAISELAGNGYTF
TRBJ2-1,few,-,TRBV19,TGTGCCAGTAGTATGTGGGAGTATTACAATGAGCAGTTCTTC,CASSMWEYYNEQFF